This TCR beta chain appears in the sequencing data of a study of T-cell reconstitution after alpha-beta-depleted transplantation in children. Unique molecular identifiers were incorporated during preparation of the TCRbeta library. MiXCR was run by TCRdb on the PCR reads, yielding one entry per CDR3 protein. The sample has hundreds of thousands of distinct CDR3 sequences, approximately 15% seen once. This clonotype was observed many times. This sequence originates from a human donor who donated a stem cell graft to a child with acute myeloid leukemia. The starting material was PBMCs from the stem cell graft donor, obtained from the stem cell graft.

The CDR3 DNA reads TGCGCCAGCAGCTTGAGTGAGGGGGAGCTGTTTTTT. It is translated as CASSLSEGELFF. This chain connects TRBV5-1 to TRBJ2-2; no definite D call. The CDR3 consists of 12 residues. CDR1 is SGHRS, CDR2 YFSETQ, per germline. Trimming took 1 base from V and 8 from J, leaving 6 bases between them.